The sequence of this TCR beta chain was determined in a study of blood T cell repertoires in COVID-19. Measured with immunoSEQ multiplex PCR; TCRdb has only the in-frame clones, and not every one. The sample lists over 90,000 clones; almost 90% were seen once. Germline CDR1 reads MGHDK; CDR2 reads SYGVNS. Trimming pared 3 bases from V and 4 bases from J, leaving 7 bases between. There are 13 residues in the CDR3. The sequence was collected from a human donor in a cohort sampled during active COVID-19. This chain connects TRBV25-1 to TRBJ1-5; a possible D gene is TRBD1 (5 bases). The sequencing input was peripheral blood. DNA for the CDR3: TGTGCCAGCAGTGACAGGGTTAATCAGCCCCAGCATTTT. This encodes CASSDRVNQPQHF.